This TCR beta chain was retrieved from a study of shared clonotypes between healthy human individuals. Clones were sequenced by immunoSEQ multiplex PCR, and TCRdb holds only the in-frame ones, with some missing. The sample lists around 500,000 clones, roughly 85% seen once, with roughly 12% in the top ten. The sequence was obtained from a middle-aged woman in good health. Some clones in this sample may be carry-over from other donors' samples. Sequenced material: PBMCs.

CDR3 in amino acids: CSVGRSGSGEQYF. CDR3 DNA: TGCAGCGTTGGGCGTAGCGGGAGTGGAGAGCAGTACTTC. The rearrangement links TRBV29-1 to TRBJ2-7; 9 positions match TRBD2. J was trimmed by 7 bases and V by 4 bases; bases with no gene match: 8. From germline, CDR1 is SQVTM and CDR2 ANQGSEA. This CDR3 has 13 residues.